In its sample, the clone carrying this T cell receptor beta chain was seen a few times. The antigen remains undetermined. Isolation of CD4+ naive, central memory, regulatory and stem cell-like memory cells was achieved by sorting via CD45RO/CCR7/CD25/CD127/CD95/CD27. Sorted populations all exceeded 98% purity. This entry is derived from a study of beta chain features in type 1 diabetes. Turning to the study itself: Cell yields, gender and age were similar in healthy donors and patients.

Germline V CDR1 and CDR2: SGHTA, FQGNSA. Trimming removed 7 bases from V and 9 bases from J; junction bases left unmatched: 9. CDR3 length: 13 residues. The investigators reverse transcribed all of the isolated RNA, so they sequenced expressed TCRB transcripts. Profiled with immunoSEQ multiplex PCR; TCRdb holds only in-frame clones, not every one. The sample shows under 500,000 clones, 30% of them seen only once. Findings and caveats of the study: Within patients, naive, central memory and Treg TCRB repertoires seemed more similar than within healthy donors.

Specimen: naive CD4+ T cells from blood. This clonotype was sampled from a man aged 18 to 29 in good health. The chain is built from TRBV7-2 and TRBJ2-1; 7 bases match TRBD2. CDR3 in amino acids: CASTPEREAEQFF. In DNA, the CDR3 is TGTGCCAGCACCCCCGAGCGGGAAGCTGAGCAGTTCTTC.